The present T cell receptor beta chain was sequenced within a study of blood T cell repertoires in COVID-19 (dated by TCRdb to about 2020). About the study as a whole: The collaborator samples originated in the United States, Italy and Spain and spanned the acute and convalescent phases of COVID-19. The material from the prospective study consisted of cDNA or gDNA derived from T cells, B-cell-depleted T cells, or PBMCs. Subjects who had been exposed to COVID-19, were actively infected with it, or had recovered from it provided the deeply sampled blood TCRbeta repertoires that made up the dataset. The repertoires were released in a freely available public database intended as a resource for research on the immune response to SARS-CoV-2. Samples came from the ongoing ImmuneRACE study (first 160 participants) plus 1,254 subjects from 6 global collaborators. Nearly every sample came with metadata listing a de-identified subject ID, COVID-19 status, age in years and sex. HLA class I and class II types, where available, came from metadata supplied by the sample provider rather than from assay-based typing.

In its sample, this clone was seen once. The target of this receptor is not known. Within one base of it there is no much larger clone, and no base qualities were kept. Broad study findings and their caveats: Clinical and demographic metadata were provided uncurated, with the amount varying by source and participant.

The collaborating institutions used their own protocols to collect whole blood in K2EDTA tubes. Collaborator samples were shipped for TCRbeta analysis as frozen whole blood, isolated PBMCs, or DNA extracted from either sample type. The germline V gene (reference sequence) supplies CDR1 GTSNPN and CDR2 SVGIG. Taken from cysteine to phenylalanine, the CDR3 has 12 residues. The entry retains the CDR3 DNA only, 36 bases that are in frame from base 1. V loses 2 bases of germline sequence and J loses 3 bases, and the interval between the two ends is 6 bases. TCRbeta CDR3 regions were amplified from genomic DNA using the immunoSEQ Assay, a bias-controlled multiplex PCR. The authors' analysis ran thus. The number of nucleated cells in each sample was estimated by amplification of reference gene primers within the assay. To quantify the absolute abundance of each unique TCRbeta CDR3 rearrangement, sequence reads were collapsed and filtered. Productive Simpson clonality was computed per sample as the square root of Simpson's diversity index over productive rearrangements. In its TCRdb copy, this immuneACCESS table keeps in-frame sequences only and misses some clones. Where compared with another copy, unresolved V genes explain less than half of these, and the others have no known cause. V and J calls and clone size are copied from that table; D and trimming were computed from the DNA. The sample yields around 70,000 clones; around 89% were counted once. The ten largest make up about 0.56% of the sample.

The specimen sequenced was peripheral blood. The sequence derives from a man in his sixties with acute or convalescent COVID-19. The sequence links TRBV30 to TRBJ2-3; the D gene cannot be resolved reliably. The CDR3 loop reads CAWSTNTDTQYF. The DNA sequence is given as TGTGCCTGGAGTACTAATACAGATACGCAGTATTTT. Reference TRBV30 and TRBJ2-3 genes cover what lies past the CDR3, so the full variable domain is SQTIHQWPATLVQPVGSPLSLECTVEGTSNPNLYWYRQAAGRGLQLLFYSVGIGQISSEVPQNLSASRPQDRQFILSSKKLLLSDSGFYLCAWSTNTDTQYFGPGTRLTVL.